Listed below are T cell receptor beta chains from one sample, sequenced in a study of patients and donors after allogeneic stem cell transplantation. Using its own MiXCR run on the RT-PCR reads, TCRdb lists one record per CDR3 protein. The top ten hold around 6% of the sample, which has about a million distinct CDR3 sequences, more than 15% seen once. Sequences were obtained from blood, either unsorted or a sorted T cell fraction (not recorded which). These receptors came from a human donor who was either an allogeneic HSCT recipient or a stem cell or donor lymphocyte infusion donor (not recorded which). It is not recorded whose cells these are; they may come from a transplant donor. Both conserved end residues are part of each CDR3. D genes are given only for firm matches. Clone sizes are given selectively: once, few, many, or a class where the clone is expanded.

D gene	V gene	clone size	J gene	CDR3 protein	CDR3 DNA
NA	TRBV10-3	NA	TRBJ1-3	CAISAVPSGNTIYF	TGTGCCATCAGTGCCGTCCCCTCTGGAAACACCATATATTTT
NA	TRBV5-1	few	TRBJ2-1	CASSLRAQQFF	TGCGCCAGCAGCTTGCGAGCCCAGCAGTTCTTC
NA	TRBV21-1	few	TRBJ1-2	CASSTDRRLRSHDYGYTF	TGTGCCAGCAGCACGGACAGGAGATTAAGGTCCCATGACTATGGCTACACCTTC
TRBD2	TRBV5-1	few	TRBJ2-3	CASSLPHSGGADDTQYF	TGCGCCAGCAGCCTTCCTCATAGCGGGGGGGCCGACGATACGCAGTATTTT
NA	TRBV20-1	NA	TRBJ1-2	CSAGANGYTF	TGCAGTGCGGGCGCCAATGGCTACACCTTC
NA	TRBV5-1	NA	TRBJ2-2	CASSFSQALPGELFF	TGCGCCAGCAGCTTCTCCCAGGCCCTCCCTGGGGAGCTGTTTTTT
NA	TRBV7-9	NA	TRBJ1-1	CASSPSTPGRRDTEAFF	TGTGCCAGCAGCCCTAGTACCCCCGGACGGAGGGACACTGAAGCTTTCTTT
NA	TRBV20-1	many	TRBJ1-1	CSAGPRDTEAFF	TGCAGTGCTGGGCCGAGGGACACTGAAGCTTTCTTT
TRBD1	TRBV5-6	NA	TRBJ2-1	CARHQGENEQFF	TGTGCCAGGCACCAGGGGGAGAATGAGCAGTTCTTC
NA	TRBV11-2	few	TRBJ2-1	CASSLGLRGNSYNEQFF	TGTGCCAGCAGCTTGGGACTAAGGGGGAACTCCTACAATGAGCAGTTCTTC
NA	TRBV7-3	few	TRBJ2-2	CASSSTRDTGELFF	TGTGCCAGCTCCAGTACCCGGGACACCGGGGAGCTGTTTTTT
NA	TRBV9	NA	TRBJ2-3	CASSPTSGADTQYF	TGTGCCAGCAGCCCAACATCGGGGGCAGATACGCAGTATTTT
NA	TRBV7-9	few	TRBJ2-7	CASSFLGAYEQYF	TGTGCCAGCAGCTTTCTGGGGGCCTACGAGCAGTACTTC
NA	TRBV6-5	NA	TRBJ2-1	CASSYIAVANSFYNEQFF	TGTGCCAGCAGTTATATCGCGGTGGCTAACTCCTTCTACAATGAGCAGTTCTTC
NA	TRBV7-2	NA	TRBJ1-1	CASSLAAALNTEAFF	TGTGCCAGCAGCTTAGCCGCAGCTCTGAACACTGAAGCTTTCTTT
TRBD2	TRBV14	NA	TRBJ2-5	CASSQDEALAAIKETQYF	TGTGCCAGCAGCCAAGATGAGGCGCTAGCGGCAATAAAAGAGACCCAGTACTTC
NA	TRBV6-1	NA	TRBJ1-2	CASSIRGSTQTNYGYTF	TGTGCCAGCTCGATACGCGGGAGCACCCAAACTAACTATGGCTACACCTTC
NA	TRBV10-3	few	TRBJ1-6	CASNYRDSPLHF	TGTGCCTCCAACTATCGTGATTCACCCCTCCACTTT
NA	TRBV9	few	TRBJ2-7	CASSVAGRPGYEQYF	TGTGCCAGCAGCGTAGCTGGTAGGCCGGGCTACGAGCAGTACTTC
NA	TRBV6-5	few	TRBJ2-3	CASSYSSASGADTQYF	TGTGCCAGCAGTTACTCGAGCGCTTCGGGGGCAGATACGCAGTATTTT
NA	TRBV2	NA	TRBJ2-7	CASRFRDQTYEQYF	TGTGCCAGCAGATTCCGCGACCAAACCTACGAGCAGTACTTC
NA	TRBV30	NA	TRBJ2-2	CAWSALSNTGELFF	TGTGCCTGGAGTGCCCTGTCGAACACCGGGGAGCTGTTTTTT
NA	TRBV20-1	few	TRBJ2-2	CSAWRGGTGELFF	TGCAGTGCATGGCGGGGTGGCACCGGGGAGCTGTTTTTT
TRBD2	TRBV7-2	NA	TRBJ2-1	CASSYGTSNNEQFF	TGTGCCAGCAGCTACGGGACTAGCAACAATGAGCAGTTCTTC
NA	TRBV7-2	NA	TRBJ1-2	CASSGEVNYGYTF	TGTGCCAGCAGTGGAGAGGTGAACTATGGCTACACCTTC
NA	TRBV11-2	NA	TRBJ1-2	CASLGPADGYTF	TGTGCCTCCCTAGGTCCGGCGGACGGCTACACCTTC
TRBD1	TRBV29-1	many	TRBJ2-1	CSGLTGKAEQFF	TGCAGCGGTCTGACAGGGAAGGCTGAGCAGTTCTTC
NA	TRBV29-1	many	TRBJ1-1	CSVTTGITEAFF	TGCAGCGTTACGACGGGTATCACTGAAGCTTTCTTT
TRBD2	TRBV30	NA	TRBJ2-1	CAWVLGGSYNEQFF	TGTGCCTGGGTGCTAGGCGGGAGTTACAATGAGCAGTTCTTC
TRBD1	TRBV28	NA	TRBJ2-3	CASSRPGQSTDTQYF	TGTGCCAGCAGTCGCCCGGGACAGAGCACAGATACGCAGTATTTT
TRBD1	TRBV10-3	NA	TRBJ1-2	CAIRGTDSYGYTF	TGTGCCATCAGGGGGACAGATTCTTATGGCTACACCTTC
TRBD2	TRBV12-3/TRBV12-4	few	TRBJ2-3	CASSLMIAGVGTDTQYF	TGTGCCAGCAGTTTAATGATCGCGGGAGTAGGGACAGATACGCAGTATTTT
NA	TRBV20-1	few	TRBJ2-7	CSARQTGTYEQYF	TGCAGTGCTAGGCAAACAGGGACCTACGAGCAGTACTTC
NA	TRBV7-9	NA	TRBJ2-3	CASSKNRLGGDTQYF	TGTGCCAGCAGCAAGAATCGTCTAGGTGGAGATACGCAGTATTTT
NA	TRBV7-9	NA	TRBJ2-7	CASSYRDLQYF	TGTGCCAGCAGCTACCGGGACTTGCAGTACTTC
NA	TRBV12-3/TRBV12-4	NA	TRBJ1-4	CASLGDKDEKLFF	TGTGCCAGCTTGGGGGACAAAGATGAAAAACTGTTTTTT
NA	TRBV7-9	NA	TRBJ2-3	CASRSGVTDTQYF	TGTGCCAGCAGGTCAGGGGTAACAGATACGCAGTATTTT
TRBD1	TRBV6-1	few	TRBJ2-1	CASSLRDRNNEQFF	TGTGCCAGCAGCCTCCGGGACAGGAACAATGAGCAGTTCTTC
NA	TRBV3-1	few	TRBJ2-1	CASSLGWGQFF	TGTGCCAGCAGCCTAGGGTGGGGGCAGTTCTTC
NA	TRBV29-1	many	TRBJ2-5	CSVERGEEETQYF	TGCAGCGTTGAGAGAGGGGAGGAAGAGACCCAGTACTTC
NA	TRBV4-1	few	TRBJ2-7	CASSQAHRYEQYF	TGCGCCAGCAGCCAAGCTCACAGGTACGAGCAGTACTTC
NA	TRBV29-1	many	TRBJ2-5	CSVERSHQETQYF	TGCAGCGTTGAAAGGTCGCACCAAGAGACCCAGTACTTC
NA	TRBV12-3/TRBV12-4	many	TRBJ1-2	CASSFQGYGYTF	TGTGCCAGCAGTTTCCAGGGGTATGGCTACACCTTC
NA	TRBV10-3	many	TRBJ1-4	CAIRGHPGDEKLFF	TGTGCCATCAGAGGACACCCCGGGGATGAAAAACTGTTTTTT
TRBD2	TRBV19	NA	TRBJ2-7	CASQPLAGSYEQYF	TGTGCCAGTCAACCACTAGCGGGATCCTACGAGCAGTACTTC
NA	TRBV30	NA	TRBJ2-2	CAWKRGVGELFF	TGTGCCTGGAAACGCGGAGTCGGGGAGCTGTTTTTT
NA	TRBV7-9	NA	TRBJ2-7	CASSSLQGSSYEQYF	TGTGCCAGCAGCTCCCTCCAGGGTAGCTCCTACGAGCAGTACTTC
NA	TRBV10-3	NA	TRBJ2-1	CAMRDSVTNNEQFF	TGTGCCATGCGGGACTCCGTTACCAACAATGAGCAGTTCTTC
TRBD2	TRBV10-3	few	TRBJ2-7	CAARTSGTGEQYF	TGTGCCGCGCGGACTAGCGGGACGGGCGAGCAGTACTTC
NA	TRBV5-6	few	TRBJ1-6	CASSSPRGDGSPLHF	TGTGCCAGCAGCTCACCCAGGGGCGATGGGTCACCCCTCCACTTT
TRBD2	TRBV3-1	many	TRBJ2-1	CASSQLLAGPNEQFF	TGTGCCAGCAGCCAATTGCTAGCGGGCCCCAATGAGCAGTTCTTC
NA	TRBV4-3	few	TRBJ2-2	CASSQSPGVGGELFF	TGCGCCAGCAGCCAGTCTCCCGGGGTGGGCGGGGAGCTGTTTTTT
TRBD1	TRBV5-1	few	TRBJ1-1	CASSSEGQGRRLNTEAFF	TGCGCCAGCAGCTCAGAGGGACAGGGCAGGAGGTTGAACACTGAAGCTTTCTTT
TRBD1	TRBV6-1	NA	TRBJ2-1	CASSEAGTGQFF	TGTGCCAGCAGCGAAGCCGGGACAGGGCAGTTCTTC
NA	TRBV24-1	NA	TRBJ1-5	CATSDLSVDQPQHF	TGTGCCACCAGTGATTTAAGTGTTGATCAGCCCCAGCATTTT
NA	TRBV19	NA	TRBJ1-5	CASSHRQIVRQPQHF	TGTGCCAGTAGCCATAGACAGATTGTAAGGCAGCCCCAGCATTTT
TRBD2	TRBV7-9	NA	TRBJ2-7	CASSLGLAGKVYEQYF	TGTGCCAGCAGCTTAGGACTAGCGGGAAAAGTCTACGAGCAGTACTTC